This TCR beta chain stems from a study of identical twins. The study, taken as a whole, reports: The study based its conclusions on cross-sectional statistical analysis and did not follow the same donors.

The CDR3 sequence is 9 residues long. Germline V gene lookup returns CDR1 SQVTM and CDR2 ANQGSEA. V lost 3 bases, J lost 7 bases, and 3 bases lay in between. Using its own MiXCR run on the 5' RACE reads, TCRdb lists one record per CDR3 protein. The table has under 800,000 distinct CDR3 sequences, about 20% seen once. This clonotype has a handful of counts. What it binds is not known. This sample also appeared in a second study, on T cells expressing NK-cell markers. That work states: Researchers got TCR beta repertoires out of sorted CD3+CD56+NKG2C+, CD3+CD56+NKG2C- and CD3+CD56-NKG2C+ T cells.

The chain joins TRBV29-1 to TRBJ1-2; D not certain. The material sequenced was PBMCs. The source of this sequence is a woman aged 18-29 years in good health. The CDR3 DNA reads as TGCAGCGTTGAGGGTGGCTACACCTTC. Protein product: CSVEGGYTF. The variable domain in full, with the rest retrieved from reference TRBV29-1 and TRBJ1-2, is SAVISQKPSRDICQRGTSLTIQCQVDSQVTMMFWYRQQPGQSLTLIATANQGSEATYESGFVIDKFPISRPNLTFSTLTVSNMSPEDSSIYLCSVEGGYTFGSGTRLTVV.